Ten or more counts support the clone carrying this T cell receptor beta chain. The target antigen is unknown. Read data end 3 residues before the CDR3 end; the end is taken from the germline J gene. TCRdb's copy holds only in-frame clones and misses some; the assay was immunoSEQ multiplex PCR. This sample has roughly 70,000 clones, each found more than once. The CDR3 has 12 amino acids. Germline V lookup: CDR1 SNHLY, CDR2 FYNNEI. Trimming cost V 6 bases and J 6 bases; bases outside gene matches: 4. This sample was taken from a study of T cell clonality in common variable immunodeficiency. Study results and caveats: Repertoire-complication correlations in CVID were limited by patient heterogeneity. CVID subjects had higher TCRbeta clonality than healthy controls, most marked in about a third.

Caucasian heritage predominated among both patients and controls. Each donor provided about 4.5 to 8.5 ml of heparinized whole blood. V gene TRBV2 combines with J gene TRBJ2-7; TRBD2 matches at 8 bases. Sequenced: peripheral blood mononuclear cells. This sequence originates from a person aged 18 to 75 in good health. The CDR3 loop reads CASRTLAGEQYF. The DNA read from the CDR3 is TGTGCCAGCAGGACCCTAGCGGGCGAG. Variable domain in full (rest from reference TRBV2 and TRBJ2-7): EPEVTQTPSHQVTQMGQEVILRCVPISNHLYFYWYRQILGQKVEFLVSFYNNEISEKSEIFDDQFSVERPDGSNFTLKIRSTKLEDSAMYFCASRTLAGEQYFGPGTRLTVT.